Presented here are 27 T cell receptor beta chains from one specimen sequenced in a study of blood T cell repertoires in COVID-19. The assay was immunoSEQ multiplex PCR, and TCRdb's table has in-frame clones only and misses some. The data show under 400,000 clones, with 85% to 90% seen just once and 5% to 8.5% held by the top ten. The sample was peripheral blood. These receptors all come from a young man with active or convalescent COVID-19.

The chain combines TRBV2 with TRBJ1-2, with D unclear. CDR3 length: 15 residues. Germline V gene sequence: CDR1 SNHLY, CDR2 FYNNEI. The germline V and J ends were trimmed by 3 bases and 0 bases, with 11 bases remaining between them. CDR3 protein: CASSDNVPSNYGYTF. In nucleotides, the CDR3 is TGTGCCAGCAGTGATAATGTCCCGTCTAACTATGGCTACACCTTC.

The rearrangement joins TRBV9 to TRBJ2-1, with 9 bases identical to TRBD2. Germline trimming cut 2 bases from V and 5 bases from J; bases unmatched to any gene: 8. In germline, CDR1 is SGDLS, CDR2 YYNGEE. This CDR3 is 16 amino acids long. The CDR3 spells CASSVGNSGSDNEQFF. The CDR3 DNA is TGTGCCAGCAGCGTTGGGAATAGCGGGAGCGACAATGAGCAGTTCTTC.

The chain recombines TRBV5-6 with TRBJ1-3; 9 bases are a match to TRBD1. Losses at the gene ends were 4 bases for V and 1 base for J; bases not matched to a gene: 15. The CDR3 covers 19 residues. Per germline, CDR1 SGHDT and CDR2 YYEEEE. The CDR3 loop is CASSRRGQGQGRSGNTIYF. The CDR3 DNA is TGTGCCAGCAGCCGGAGGGGGCAAGGACAGGGGCGATCTGGAAACACCATATATTTT.

The chain is built from TRBV4-1 and TRBJ1-4; tentatively, D is TRBD1 (5 bases). This CDR3 contains 16 residues. Between the trimmed V and J ends, which lost 2 bases and 4 bases, there was a span of 14 bases. The germline V gene encodes CDR1 MGHRA and CDR2 YSYEKL. The CDR3 protein is CASSQSTAAVNEKLFF. As DNA, the CDR3 is TGCGCCAGCAGCCAATCGACAGCCGCCGTTAATGAAAAACTGTTTTTT.

The rearrangement links TRBV19 to TRBJ2-5, with 10 bases that match TRBD1. From germline, CDR1 is LNHDA and CDR2 SQIVND (reference sequence). This CDR3 is built from 14 residues. The V segment lost 4 bases and the J segment 5 bases; nucleotides outside the gene matches: 4. CDR3 sequence (DNA): TGTGCCAGTAGTACTCGGACAGGGGGGGAGACCCAGTACTTC. Amino acids: CASSTRTGGETQYF.

CDR3 sequence (DNA): TGTGCCAGCTCACCAGGACAGGCCTATGGCTACACCTTC. Its translation is CASSPGQAYGYTF. This chain joins TRBV18 and TRBJ1-2, with 7 bases identical to TRBD1. The germline gives CDR1 KGHSH, CDR2 LQKENI. This CDR3 region has 13 residues. The junction had 1 base not matched to a gene; V was cut back by 2 bases and J by 4 bases.

The chain couples TRBV7-8 to TRBJ2-2, with a tentative D call TRBD1 (6 bases). Looked up from germline, CDR1 is SGHVS and CDR2 is FQNEAQ. The CDR3 totals 16 residues. V was pared by 6 bases and J by 6 bases, with 20 bases between. In DNA, the CDR3 is TGTGCCAGCAGTATTAGAAGAAAGACAGGCCCCGGGGAGCTGTTTTTT. It translates to CASSIRRKTGPGELFF.

V is TRBV18 and J is TRBJ1-1; a possible D gene is TRBD1 (5 bases). The CDR3 runs to 15 residues. The germline V and J ends were trimmed by 0 bases and 4 bases, with 12 bases remaining between them. Germline CDR1 KGHSH, CDR2 LQKENI. The CDR3 sequence is CASSPPGRLGTEAFF. The CDR3 coding sequence is TGTGCCAGCTCACCACCGGGGCGGTTAGGCACTGAAGCTTTCTTT.

The rearrangement joins TRBV25-1 to TRBJ1-1; 9 bases match TRBD1. The V gene's germline CDR1 is MGHDK and CDR2 SYGVNS. This CDR3 comprises 17 residues. With V trimmed by 4 bases and J by 7 bases, 16 bases remained unmatched. Written as DNA, the CDR3 is TGTGCCAGCAGTGTCCCACCTTCGACAGGGGGAATAGTTGAAGCTTTCTTT. Amino acid sequence: CASSVPPSTGGIVEAFF.

The chain has TRBV4-2 and TRBJ2-7; D might be TRBD2 (5 bases). Per the germline V gene, CDR1 is LGHNA and CDR2 is YNFKEQ. V gave up 1 base and J gave up 1 base, with 14 bases separating them. The CDR3 length is 16 residues. The CDR3 region is CASSQGGVIGSYEQYF. CDR3 nucleotides: TGTGCCAGCAGCCAAGGGGGAGTAATCGGATCCTACGAGCAGTACTTC.

This chain links TRBV9 with TRBJ2-3; D may be TRBD2 (7 bases). The V gene lost 0 bases and the J gene lost 2 bases, with 16 bases spanning the gap. Germline CDR1 is SGDLS and CDR2 is YYNGEE. The CDR3 length is 17 residues. The CDR3 DNA reads as TGTGCCAGCAGCGTAGAAGGGGGAGGGGTGATCACAGATACGCAGTATTTT. The encoded protein is CASSVEGGGVITDTQYF.

The J gene is TRBJ2-7, the V gene TRBV28; TRBD1 might be the D (5 bases). The CDR3 loop spans 13 amino acids. Trimming removed 5 bases from V and 2 bases from J, with 10 bases in between. Germline V gives CDR1 MDHEN, CDR2 SYDVKM. This chain's CDR3 is CASSRQRPYEQYF. CDR3 DNA: TGTGCCAGCAGTCGACAGCGCCCCTACGAGCAGTACTTC.

The rearrangement links TRBV6-5 to TRBJ2-7; 8 bases are shared with TRBD2. Germline V gene data show CDR1 as MNHEY and CDR2 as SVGAGI. This CDR3 has 14 residues. V lost 5 bases to trimming and J lost 2 bases; unmatched junction nucleotides: 5. CDR3 DNA: TGTGCCAGCAGTCCGACTAGCGAGACCTACGAGCAGTACTTC. This sequence encodes CASSPTSETYEQYF.

The chain couples TRBV6-2 or TRBV6-3 to TRBJ1-1; D is ambiguous. The CDR3 totals 11 residues. Trimming took off 5 bases at V and 10 bases at J, with 11 bases between the two ends. The germline gives CDR1 MNHEY, CDR2 SVGEGT. CDR3 amino acids: CASSQTGRAFF. The CDR3, as DNA: TGTGCCAGCAGTCAGACGGGGAGAGCTTTCTTT.

Regarding this clone: Other nucleotide sequences in the sample specify the same CDR3. This sequence joins TRBV4-3 and TRBJ1-5; D is possibly TRBD1 (5 bases). Germline V gene data show CDR1 as LGHNA and CDR2 as YSLEER. Trimming took 1 base from V and 7 from J, leaving 14 bases between them. CDR3 size: 15 residues. The CDR3 region is CASSQVRGGGQPQHF. The DNA for the CDR3 is TGCGCCAGCAGCCAAGTTCGCGGGGGAGGACAGCCCCAGCATTTT.

J is TRBJ1-1 and V is TRBV12-3 or TRBV12-4; TRBD1 is a possible D gene (6 bases). Trimming stripped 7 bases from V and 0 bases from J, with 9 bases between. CDR3 length equals 13 residues. The CDR3 coding sequence is TGTGCCAGCACCGGACAGTTGAACACTGAAGCTTTCTTT. It yields the protein CASTGQLNTEAFF.

The V gene is TRBV28, the J gene TRBJ1-1; tentative D call: TRBD1 (6 bases). From germline, CDR1 is MDHEN and CDR2 SYDVKM. This CDR3 has 12 residues. V gave up 6 bases and J gave up 4 bases, with 9 bases separating them. The CDR3 DNA sequence: TGTGCCAGCAGGACAGGAGGCACTGAAGCTTTCTTT. Its protein is CASRTGGTEAFF.

The gene calls are TRBV4-1 and TRBJ1-2; 8 bases agree with TRBD1. This CDR3 has 15 amino acids. V shed 3 bases and J 4 bases; nucleotides not matched to a gene: 7. Germline-derived CDR1 and CDR2 are MGHRA and YSYEKL. The CDR3 reads CASSQARTGSYGYTF. The CDR3, as DNA: TGCGCCAGCAGCCAGGCCCGGACAGGGAGCTATGGCTACACCTTC.

This chain uses TRBV5-6 with TRBJ1-5; TRBD1 aligns across 8 bases. The germline V gene has CDR1 SGHDT and CDR2 YYEEEE. The CDR3 length is 15 residues. Trimming at V came to 1 base and at J to 7 bases, leaving 7 bases not matched to a gene. The CDR3 loop is CASSLWQGASQPQHF. The CDR3 bases are TGTGCCAGCAGCTTGTGGCAGGGGGCGAGCCAGCCCCAGCATTTT.

The rearrangement uses TRBV7-9 and TRBJ1-4; D not certain. Between the trimmed V and J ends, which lost 1 base and 7 bases, there was a span of 10 bases. The CDR3 sequence is 14 residues long. Germline V gives CDR1 SEHNR, CDR2 FQNEAQ (reference sequence). In nucleotides, the CDR3 is TGTGCCAGCAGCTTAGGGCCAGGCCTTGAAAAACTGTTTTTT. It codes for CASSLGPGLEKLFF.

V and J are TRBV10-2 and TRBJ2-3, with TRBD1 matching over 8 bases. The CDR3 is 18 amino acids. Germline CDR1 reads WSHSY; CDR2 reads SAAADI. The trim removed 5 bases at V and 0 bases at J, leaving 13 bases unmatched. CDR3 residues: CASSQTGTGETSTDTQYF. Written as DNA, the CDR3 is TGCGCCAGCAGTCAGACCGGGACAGGAGAGACTAGCACAGATACGCAGTATTTT.

In its sample, this clone was seen a few times. The J gene is TRBJ1-6, the V gene TRBV11-2; 7 positions agree with TRBD1. Germline CDR1 reads SGHAT; CDR2 reads FQNNGV. Trimming cost V 6 bases and J 8 bases; bases outside gene matches: 7. The CDR3 sequence is 14 residues long. CDR3 sequence: CASSRRQGDSPLHF. DNA of the CDR3: TGTGCCAGCAGTCGGAGACAGGGAGATTCACCCCTCCACTTT.

This clone was counted a few times. This rearrangement joins TRBV10-3 to TRBJ1-2; 8 bases map to TRBD1. Germline V CDR1 and CDR2: ENHRY, SYGVKD. This CDR3 is built from 12 residues. Trimming at V came to 6 bases and at J to 7 bases, leaving 4 bases not matched to a gene. The CDR3 sequence: CAISAGGSGYTF. The CDR3 region has the DNA TGTGCCATCAGCGCAGGGGGCTCTGGCTACACCTTC.

The chain carries TRBV7-8 and TRBJ2-5; the D is unclear. CDR3 size: 15 residues. The V gene lost 2 bases and the J gene lost 1 base, with 11 bases spanning the gap. Germline V gene lookup returns CDR1 SGHVS and CDR2 FQNEAQ. The CDR3, as DNA: TGTGCCAGCAGCTTATTATCCGGAGCCCAAGAGACCCAGTACTTC. It codes for CASSLLSGAQETQYF.

There are a few counts of this clone. The chain carries TRBV4-3 and TRBJ1-2; D remains unclear. This CDR3 has 14 residues. Trimming stripped 0 bases from V and 8 bases from J, with 13 bases between. The germline V gene has CDR1 LGHNA and CDR2 YSLEER. This CDR3 is CASSQDGETRGYTF. The CDR3 DNA reads as TGCGCCAGCAGCCAAGATGGGGAGACTAGAGGCTACACCTTC.

The gene calls are TRBV19 and TRBJ1-2; 7 bases align to TRBD1. CDR3 size: 12 residues. Germline assignment: CDR1 LNHDA and CDR2 SQIVND (reference sequence). V was clipped by 10 bases and J by 3 bases; unmatched bases: 5. CDR3 residues: CATLQGYYGYTF. The DNA of the CDR3 is TGTGCCACTCTACAGGGGTACTATGGCTACACCTTC.

This clone was picked up many times. The rearrangement uses TRBV28 and TRBJ2-7; maybe TRBD1 (5 bases). V lost 4 bases and J lost 0, with 13 bases in between. Germline CDR1 reads MDHEN; CDR2 reads SYDVKM. This CDR3 region has 15 residues. CDR3 DNA: TGTGCCAGCAGTTCGTTCCGACAGAGCTCCTACGAGCAGTACTTC. Protein sequence: CASSSFRQSSYEQYF.